The entry below gives a single TCR beta chain sequence along with its context. Its antigen is as yet unknown. The data originate from a study of molecular identifiers for immune sequencing clone quantification. TCRdb redid the calling of the PCR reads with MiXCR, one entry per CDR3 protein. The sample yields a few hundred thousand distinct CDR3 sequences, about 25% seen once. From germline, CDR1 is LNHDA and CDR2 SQIVND (reference sequence). This CDR3 region has 15 residues. V shed 5 bases and J 1 base; nucleotides not matched to a gene: 7. The study's findings and limits: In naive cells, clones above 20 RNA copies held under 1% of molecules, whereas in effector cells they held over 97%.

The sequenced material came from naive CD8+ T cells from blood, with Jurkat cell RNA spiked in. Subset in this sample: FACS-sorted CD8+CD4-CCR7+CD45RA+ naive T cells. This TCR was recovered from a human donor in good health. Some libraries in this study had Jurkat cell RNA spiked in. The chain carries TRBV19 and TRBJ2-7; 8 nucleotides match TRBD1. For the CDR3, the DNA is TGTGCCAGTAGTCATTCTGGACAGGGTTCCTACGAGCAGTACTTC. Its translation: CASSHSGQGSYEQYF.